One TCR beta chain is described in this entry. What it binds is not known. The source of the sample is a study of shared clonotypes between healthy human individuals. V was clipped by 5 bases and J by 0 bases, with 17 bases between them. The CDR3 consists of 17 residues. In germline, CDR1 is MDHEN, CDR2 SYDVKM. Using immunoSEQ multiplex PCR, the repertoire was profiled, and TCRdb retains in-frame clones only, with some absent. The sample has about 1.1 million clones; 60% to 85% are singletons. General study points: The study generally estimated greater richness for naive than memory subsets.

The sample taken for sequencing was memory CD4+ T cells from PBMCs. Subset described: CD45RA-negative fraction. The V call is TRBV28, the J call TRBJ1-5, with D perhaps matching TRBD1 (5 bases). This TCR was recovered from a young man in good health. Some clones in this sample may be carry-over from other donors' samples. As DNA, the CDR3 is TGTGCCAGCAGTCGCCCCGGGGCCGTATATAGCAATCAGCCCCAGCATTTT. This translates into CASSRPGAVYSNQPQHF.